Listed here are 26 T cell receptor beta chains from one sample, sequenced in a study of blood T cell repertoires in COVID-19. Sequencing used immunoSEQ multiplex PCR; TCRdb keeps in-frame clones, though not all of them. The table lists 220,000 or so clones, approximately 90% of them singletons. Sequencing was done on a sample of PBMCs or T cells enriched from blood (not recorded which). These receptors were collected from a man between 50 and 59 years old who had been exposed to COVID-19.

J is TRBJ1-1 and V is TRBV28; weak D call: TRBD1 (6 bases). This CDR3 comprises 12 residues. The V end was cut by 8 bases, the J end by 7 bases, with 14 bases between. CDR1 is MDHEN, CDR2 SYDVKM, per germline. Here the CDR3 reads CASQGLVGEAFF. The CDR3 DNA reads TGTGCCAGCCAGGGGTTGGTCGGTGAAGCTTTCTTT. Using reference TRBV28 and TRBJ1-1 for the parts outside the CDR3, the full variable domain is DVKVTQSSRYLVKRTGEKVFLECVQDMDHENMFWYRQDPGLGLRLIYFSYDVKMKEKGDIPEGYSVSREKKERFSLILESASTNQTSMYLCASQGLVGEAFFGQGTRLTVV.

The chain uses TRBV11-2 and TRBJ1-2, with TRBD1 matching 7 bases. The CDR3 runs to 14 residues. V was clipped by 5 bases and J by 8 bases; unmatched bases: 11. The V gene's germline CDR1 is SGHAT and CDR2 FQNNGV. The CDR3 DNA reads TGTGCCAGCAGCCCGGGACAGCTAATTGAGGGCTACACCTTC. Translation gives CASSPGQLIEGYTF.

The sample holds one count of this clone. This rearrangement joins TRBV27 to TRBJ2-3; TRBD2 matches at 12 bases. Losses at the gene ends were 0 bases for V and 2 bases for J; bases not matched to a gene: 6. This CDR3 has 18 amino acids. Germline V gives CDR1 MNHEY, CDR2 SMNVEV (reference sequence). The CDR3 nucleotides read TGTGCCAGCAGTTTATCCCGGACTAGCGGGGATACCACAGATACGCAGTATTTT. This translates into CASSLSRTSGDTTDTQYF.

The gene calls are TRBV7-8 and TRBJ1-2, with 9 bases matching TRBD1. J lost 3 bases, V lost 2 bases, and 4 bases had no gene match. The CDR3 length is 15 residues. Germline V gene data show CDR1 as SGHVS and CDR2 as FQNEAQ. The CDR3: CASSLLQGAYYGYTF. The CDR3 DNA sequence: TGTGCCAGCAGCTTATTACAGGGGGCTTACTATGGCTACACCTTC.

Note on this clone: The sample holds other DNA sequences that translate to the same CDR3. The J gene is TRBJ1-2, the V gene TRBV28; a possible D gene is TRBD1 (5 bases). Between the trimmed V and J ends, which lost 2 bases and 5 bases, there was a span of 9 bases. CDR1 and CDR2 (germline): MDHEN, SYDVKM. The CDR3 runs 13 residues. The CDR3 sequence is CASSLRGSYGYTF. In nucleotides, the CDR3 is TGTGCCAGCAGTTTACGGGGGTCTTATGGCTACACCTTC.

The chain joins TRBV7-2 to TRBJ2-3, with 11 positions matching TRBD1. J gave up 5 bases and V 5 bases, and 6 bases lay outside the gene matches. The germline V gene encodes CDR1 SGHTA and CDR2 FQGNSA. The CDR3 extends over 15 amino acids. CDR3 sequence: CASSPQGTGGDTQYF. In DNA form, the CDR3 reads TGTGCCAGCAGCCCCCAGGGGACAGGGGGAGATACGCAGTATTTT.

V gene TRBV7-8 combines with J gene TRBJ1-4; D is uncertain. The CDR3 is made up of 14 amino acids. The germline CDR1 and CDR2 sequences are SGHVS and FQNEAQ. Trimming removed 5 bases at V and 8 bases at J, with 15 bases between. CDR3 residues: CASSVPSRGEKLFF. The DNA of the CDR3 is TGTGCCAGCAGCGTCCCGTCCCGAGGAGAAAAACTGTTTTTT. Together with reference TRBV7-8 and TRBJ1-4, the CDR3 gives the full variable domain: GAGVSQSPRYKVAKRGQDVALRCDPISGHVSLFWYQQALGQGPEFLTYFQNEAQLDKSGLPSDRFFAERPEGSVSTLKIQRTQQEDSAVYLCASSVPSRGEKLFFGSGTQLSVL.

This clone was seen a single time. The V call is TRBV9, the J call TRBJ2-1; 10 bases fit TRBD2. CDR1 is SGDLS and CDR2 is YYNGEE in the germline V gene. After removal of 0 bases from V and 1 base from J, the junction contained 4 bases not matched to a gene. The CDR3 totals 17 residues. CDR3 sequence: CASSVGGAGGSYNEQFF. The CDR3 nucleotides are TGTGCCAGCAGCGTAGGTGGAGCGGGAGGGTCCTACAATGAGCAGTTCTTC.

This clone was counted once. This chain joins TRBV18 and TRBJ2-2, with TRBD1 as a possible D gene (5 bases). The CDR3 runs to 17 residues. Germline V CDR1 and CDR2: KGHSH, LQKENI. V was clipped by 3 bases and J by 2 bases, with 16 bases between them. This chain's CDR3 is CASSPSRGATNTGELFF. In nucleotides, the CDR3 is TGTGCCAGCTCACCCTCCCGTGGGGCCACAAACACCGGGGAGCTGTTTTTT.

The gene calls are TRBV28 and TRBJ2-7; no firm D call. The length of the CDR3 is 14 residues. Trimming cost V 3 bases and J 2 bases, with 11 bases left between them. Germline V gives CDR1 MDHEN, CDR2 SYDVKM. The CDR3 region has the DNA TGTGCCAGCAGTTTTGTATTCAGGCCCTACGAGCAGTACGTC. This encodes CASSFVFRPYEQYV.

The V gene is TRBV9, the J gene TRBJ2-2; unclear D gene. This CDR3 has 17 residues. Germline V gene data show CDR1 as SGDLS and CDR2 as YYNGEE. Trimming cost V 0 bases and J 0 bases, with 12 bases left between them. The CDR3 sequence: CASSVALSPANTGELFF. Written as DNA, the CDR3 is TGTGCCAGCAGCGTAGCCCTGAGCCCCGCGAACACCGGGGAGCTGTTTTTT.

The chain combines TRBV27 with TRBJ1-2, with a tentative D call TRBD1 (5 bases). Trimming left V 3 bases short and J 4 bases short, with 21 bases between. This CDR3 region has 17 residues. CDR1 and CDR2 (germline): MNHEY, SMNVEV (reference sequence). In DNA form, the CDR3 reads TGTGCCAGCAGTTTCACAGGAAACGGCGCCCCTTCCTATGGCTACACCTTC. The encoded protein is CASSFTGNGAPSYGYTF.

The chain has TRBV7-9 and TRBJ1-1; weak D call: TRBD1 (5 bases). Per germline, CDR1 SEHNR and CDR2 FQNEAQ (reference sequence). The CDR3 consists of 13 residues. V lost 2 bases to trimming and J lost 4 bases, with 8 bases between them. Here the CDR3 DNA reads TGTGCCAGCAGCTTAACAGGAAGCACTGAAGCTTTCTTT. It is translated as CASSLTGSTEAFF.

The rearrangement links TRBV18 to TRBJ1-2, with 7 bases identical to TRBD1. Looked up from germline, CDR1 is KGHSH and CDR2 is LQKENI. The junction had 14 bases not matched to a gene; V was cut back by 6 bases and J by 4 bases. CDR3 length: 16 amino acids. In DNA, the CDR3 is TGTGCCAGCTCCCAAAGACAGGGACCAATGACCTATGGCTACACCTTC. Its protein product is CASSQRQGPMTYGYTF.

J is TRBJ1-1 and V is TRBV18, with D possibly being TRBD1 (5 bases). Trimming shortened V by 3 bases and J by 1 base, and 6 bases separated the two germline ends. The germline V gene encodes CDR1 KGHSH and CDR2 LQKENI. This CDR3 contains 13 residues. This CDR3 reads CASSPDKNTEAFF. The CDR3 coding sequence is TGTGCCAGCTCACCGGACAAGAACACTGAAGCTTTCTTT.

The sample holds a few counts of this clone. The chain is built from TRBV19 and TRBJ1-1; 9 nucleotides match TRBD1. Unmatched junction bases numbered 9, after V lost 4 bases and J lost 6 bases. Per germline, CDR1 LNHDA and CDR2 SQIVND (reference sequence). The CDR3 covers 15 residues. The CDR3 sequence: CASSKWFGTGSEAFF. DNA of the CDR3: TGTGCCAGTAGTAAGTGGTTTGGGACAGGGTCTGAAGCTTTCTTT.

The V gene is TRBV7-9, the J gene TRBJ1-4, with 7 bases matching TRBD1. The CDR3 consists of 15 residues. Trimming removed 4 bases from V and 4 bases from J; junction bases left unmatched: 6. The germline V gene has CDR1 SEHNR and CDR2 FQNEAQ (reference sequence). The CDR3 DNA is TGTGCCAGCAGCTCCAGGGACAGACTTAATGAAAAACTGTTTTTT. It specifies CASSSRDRLNEKLFF.

This chain joins TRBV28 and TRBJ1-5; no definite D call. Germline CDR1 MDHEN, CDR2 SYDVKM. This CDR3 contains 16 residues. Trimming removed 8 bases from V and 5 bases from J, with 22 bases in between. Written as DNA, the CDR3 is TGTGCCAGCCGCGCGGGTAACCCCGGTAATTATCAGCCCCAGCATTTT. It codes for CASRAGNPGNYQPQHF.

The CDR3 reads CASSDTGMQYV. CDR3 nucleotides: TGTGCCAGCAGTGATACGGGAATGCAGTACGTC. The chain joins TRBV6-1 to TRBJ2-7, with D perhaps matching TRBD2 (5 bases). Germline loops: CDR1 MNHNS, CDR2 SASEGT. The ends were cut back, 3 bases at V and 9 bases at J, with 9 bases in the middle. This CDR3 spans 11 amino acids.

Of note for this clone: Other DNA variants within this sample encode the same CDR3. This sequence joins TRBV13 and TRBJ1-1, with D perhaps TRBD1 (5 bases). CDR3 length: 13 residues. Trimming removed 2 bases from V and 3 bases from J, with 7 bases in between. Looked up from germline, CDR1 is PRHDT and CDR2 is FYEKMQ (reference sequence). The CDR3 loop is CASSLKGDTEAFF. CDR3 nucleotides: TGTGCCAGCAGCTTAAAAGGGGACACTGAAGCTTTCTTT.

The chain employs TRBV2 and TRBJ1-5; TRBD1 matches at 11 bases. Germline V gene data show CDR1 as SNHLY and CDR2 as FYNNEI. The CDR3 is 14 amino acids. The J segment lost 5 bases and the V segment lost 8 bases, leaving 5 bases of the junction unmatched. The CDR3 DNA reads as TGTGCCAGCTGCGGGACAGGGGGAGATCAGCCCCAGCATTTT. Its protein product is CASCGTGGDQPQHF.

Written as DNA, the CDR3 is TGCGCCAGCAGCCATCGTGACTACCGGGACAGTAACTACGAGCAGTACTTC. It yields the protein CASSHRDYRDSNYEQYF. This sequence joins TRBV4-1 and TRBJ2-7; 7 bases align to TRBD1. The CDR3 sequence is 17 residues long. Germline-derived CDR1 and CDR2 are MGHRA and YSYEKL. J lost 3 bases, V lost 3 bases, and 14 bases had no gene match.

The genes are TRBV29-1 and TRBJ1-5; D gene unclear. The CDR3 spans 17 residues. Trimming removed 2 bases at V and 0 bases at J, with 17 bases between. Germline V lookup: CDR1 SQVTM, CDR2 ANQGSEA. CDR3 residues: CSVECRGRAYSNQPQHF. The DNA for the CDR3 is TGCAGCGTTGAATGTCGGGGTAGGGCTTATAGCAATCAGCCCCAGCATTTT.

The chain combines TRBV15 with TRBJ2-3; D unclear. There are 12 residues in the CDR3. Germline loops: CDR1 LNHNV, CDR2 YYDKDF (reference sequence). The V and J ends lost 1 base and 6 bases respectively, with 5 bases between them. CDR3 region: CATSRARDTQYF. CDR3 DNA sequence: TGTGCCACCAGCAGAGCCCGGGATACGCAGTATTTT.

Concerning this clone itself: This sample includes further DNA sequences coding for the same CDR3. The CDR3 reads CASSLDRGGGYTF. The CDR3 DNA reads as TGTGCCAGCAGTTTGGACAGGGGCGGGGGCTACACCTTC. V gene TRBV12-3 or TRBV12-4 combines with J gene TRBJ1-2, with 9 bases matching TRBD1. V shed 3 bases and J 8 bases; nucleotides not matched to a gene: 4. The CDR3 runs to 13 residues.

The J gene is TRBJ1-1, the V gene TRBV20-1; perhaps TRBD1 as D (6 bases). The germline V gene has CDR1 DFQATT and CDR2 SNEGSKA (reference sequence). This CDR3 region has 16 residues. V was trimmed by 3 bases and J by 1 base, leaving 18 bases between them. The DNA of the CDR3 is TGCAGTGCTAGTACCTGGGGTCAGGGGAAGAACACTGAAGCTTTCTTT. It codes for CSASTWGQGKNTEAFF.